This T cell receptor (beta chain) was recorded in a study of T cell responses to AZD1222 COVID-19 vaccine. Data came from immunoSEQ multiplex PCR; TCRdb stores just in-frame clones and leaves some out. The sample lists 75,000 to 90,000 clones, approximately 90% occurring once. Germline CDR1 and CDR2: SGHNT and YYREEE (reference sequence). Trimming removed 2 bases from V and 2 bases from J, with 7 bases in between. CDR3 length: 14 residues. Study-level results: Reports indicate that nearly half of spike-specific TCRs are directed at unmutated variant regions. Repertoires were obtained only post-peak T cell response. Baseline testing showed seropositivity in only a handful of AZD1222 recipients.

In regard to this clone: Its antigen is as yet unknown.

This chain joins TRBV5-4 and TRBJ2-2; D gene ambiguous. This clonotype was obtained from an adult in good health. Sequencing was performed on peripheral blood, taken on day 0 of AZD1222 vaccination. For the CDR3, the DNA is TGTGCCAGCAGCTTCTGGGAAAACACCGGGGAGCTGTTTTTT. It is translated as CASSFWENTGELFF.